The clone carrying this T cell receptor beta chain was observed a few times. Its antigen remains unidentified. The data are from a study of OX40 agonist ivuxolimab in advanced cancers. As for the study in general: Eligibility rules accepted prior anti-PD-1, anti-PD-L1 or anti-CTLA-4 therapy, and roughly 42% had some.

The assay was immunoSEQ multiplex PCR, and TCRdb's table has in-frame clones only and misses some. The data contain roughly 8,600 clones, under 85% of them seen just once; the ten biggest clones take up around 17%. Study-level findings and limits: Clonal expansion from baseline to week 6 occurred in both CD4+ and CD8+ T cells. In general, CD8+ T cells held more expanded clones than CD4+ did, on average.

The germline CDR1 and CDR2 sequences are SQVTM and ANQGSEA. The CDR3 has 12 residues. Trimming removed 3 bases at V and 1 base at J, with 7 bases between. This rearrangement joins TRBV29-1 to TRBJ2-7; D is uncertain. This TCR was recovered from an adult with an advanced solid tumor such as melanoma, head and neck, liver or kidney cancer. Source: CD4+ or CD8+ T cells sorted from blood, taken in a trial of the OX40 agonist ivuxolimab. The DNA for the CDR3 is TGCAGCGTTGACACAGAATCCTACGAGCAGTACTTC. Protein sequence: CSVDTESYEQYF.